One T cell receptor beta chain is described in this entry. CDR3 size: 17 residues. The V gene lost 3 bases and the J gene lost 3 bases, with 22 bases spanning the gap. Germline V lookup: CDR1 SGHRS, CDR2 YFSETQ. These data originate in a study of CD4+ T cells in melanoma. TCRdb's copy holds only in-frame clones and misses some; the assay was immunoSEQ multiplex PCR. The sample contains approximately 10,000 clones, roughly two thirds of which appear only once. The clonotype originates from a human donor with melanoma. The chain couples TRBV5-1 to TRBJ2-7; D possibly corresponds to TRBD1 (6 bases). Material for sequencing was cells from a culture (not recorded whether cultured in vitro). The CDR3 sequence: CASSWTVAGTLDYEQYF. CDR3 sequence (DNA): TGCGCCAGCAGCTGGACCGTAGCCGGGACACTCGACTACGAGCAGTACTTC.